The 2 T cell receptor beta chains in this list originate from one sample, sequenced in a study of blood T cell repertoires in COVID-19. Sequenced by immunoSEQ multiplex PCR; TCRdb stores in-frame clones only, minus some. This table has some 240,000 clones, around 84% appearing once. The sequencing input was PBMCs or T cells enriched from blood (not recorded which). Receptors originate from a man aged 25-45 years with acute COVID-19.

V usage is TRBV4-2 and J usage is TRBJ2-1; the D is unclear. CDR1 is LGHNA and CDR2 is YNFKEQ in the germline V gene. This CDR3 region has 14 residues. V lost 3 bases, J lost 8 bases, and 14 bases lay in between. The CDR3 here is CASSHPVKRDEQFF. Written as DNA, the CDR3 is TGTGCCAGCAGCCACCCTGTCAAGCGCGATGAGCAGTTCTTC.

The chain uses TRBV30 and TRBJ2-1; 8 bases fit TRBD2. V trimming: 3 bases; J trimming: 0 bases; junction bases outside the gene matches: 7. The germline V gene has CDR1 GTSNPN and CDR2 SVGIG (reference sequence). The CDR3 loop spans 16 amino acids. The DNA of the CDR3 is TGTGCCTGGAGGGATAGCGGGGCTAGCTCCTACAATGAGCAGTTCTTC. Translating gives CAWRDSGASSYNEQFF.